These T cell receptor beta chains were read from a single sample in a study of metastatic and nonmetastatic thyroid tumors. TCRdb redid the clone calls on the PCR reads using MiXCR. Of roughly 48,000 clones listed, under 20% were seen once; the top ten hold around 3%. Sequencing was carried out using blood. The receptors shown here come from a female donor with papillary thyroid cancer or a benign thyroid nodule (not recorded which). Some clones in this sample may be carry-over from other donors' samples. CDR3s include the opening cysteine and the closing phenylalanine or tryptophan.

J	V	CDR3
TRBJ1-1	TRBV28	CASSRGEPNTEAFF
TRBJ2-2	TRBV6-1	CASSDRGTGELFF
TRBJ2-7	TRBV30	CAWRQGAVYQQYF
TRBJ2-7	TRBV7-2	CASSPGGRGSYEQYF
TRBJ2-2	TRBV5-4	CSSSLGGARQGELFF
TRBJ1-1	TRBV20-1	CSVRGNTEAFF
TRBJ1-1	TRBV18	CASSSARGRVNTEAFF
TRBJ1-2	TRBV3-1	CASSQTIPRGGVGYGYTF
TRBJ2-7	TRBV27	CASSSQPLFGQGHEQYF
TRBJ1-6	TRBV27	CASSFSGYGSPLHF
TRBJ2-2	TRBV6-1	CASSSGINTGELFF
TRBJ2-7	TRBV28	CASSPHRPDNYEQYF
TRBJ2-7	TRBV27	CASSGLAGGSAYEQYF
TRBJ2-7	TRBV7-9	CASSLLAGDYEQYF
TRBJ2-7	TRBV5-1	CASSISGGLSYEQYF
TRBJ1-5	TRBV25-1	CASPMGSNQPQHF
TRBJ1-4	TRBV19	CASSILGRPNEKLFF
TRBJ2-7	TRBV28	CASLPRGALTYEQYF
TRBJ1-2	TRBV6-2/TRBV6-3	CASSLTEVPYGYTF
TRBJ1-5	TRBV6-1	CASTSGGVGQPQHF
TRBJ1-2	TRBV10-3	CAISEDPGTYGYTF
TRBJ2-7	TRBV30	CAWSKDYEQYF
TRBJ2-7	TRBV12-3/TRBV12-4	CASSPVGREENEQYF
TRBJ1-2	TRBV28	CASSSSGDEDGYTF
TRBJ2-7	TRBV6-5	CASSYSGGPSSYEQYF
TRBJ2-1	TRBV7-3	CASIVTSASYNEQFF
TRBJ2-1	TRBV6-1	CASSEAGTNYNEQFF
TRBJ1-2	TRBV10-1	CASSEKANYGYTF
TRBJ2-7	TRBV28	CASIFTGGLEQYF
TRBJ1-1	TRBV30	CAWRRLDATGTEAFF
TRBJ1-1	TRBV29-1	CSVALGGGNTEAFF
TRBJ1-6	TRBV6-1	CASTLDSSYNSPLHF
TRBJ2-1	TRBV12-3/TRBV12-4	CASSYGQGNEQFF
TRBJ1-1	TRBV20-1	CSAMADGNTEAFF
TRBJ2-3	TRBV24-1	CATSDFGANTDTQYF
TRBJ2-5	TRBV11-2	CASSLVGSSQETQYF
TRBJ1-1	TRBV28	CASSFPQGMNTEAFF
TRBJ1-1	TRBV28	CASSPRQGQGGEAFF
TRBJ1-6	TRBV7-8	CASSLRSGATNNSPLHF
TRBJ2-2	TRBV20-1	CSAICTGELFF
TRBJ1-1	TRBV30	CAWSGDSGPEAFF
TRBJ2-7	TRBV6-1	CASRQTSGRADEQYF
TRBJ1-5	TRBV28	CASSTPGTRDRGSQHF
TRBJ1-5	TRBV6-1	CASSDLQNSNQPQHF
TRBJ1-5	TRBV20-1	CSARVPGGGNQPQHF